The entry below gives a single T cell receptor beta chain sequence along with its context. Antigen unknown. These data are taken from a study of T cells in localized non-small cell lung cancer. Study results and limitations: The highest T cell clonality was in uninvolved adjacent lung, above tumor.

The repertoire was sequenced with immunoSEQ multiplex PCR; TCRdb's copy has only in-frame clones and lacks some. This table has 50,000 to 75,000 clones, approximately 90% appearing once. Losses at the gene ends were 5 bases for V and 4 bases for J; bases not matched to a gene: 10. Germline V gene sequence: CDR1 SGHVS, CDR2 FNYEAQ. This CDR3 region has 15 residues. V and J are TRBV7-6 and TRBJ2-7; 8 bases are a match to TRBD1. This clonotype originated in a man between 40 and 70 years old with stage I squamous cell lung carcinoma. The source material was peripheral blood, sampled before any cancer treatment. CDR3 sequence reads: CASSPRGTGFYEQYF. For the CDR3, the DNA is TGTGCCAGCAGCCCTAGGGGGACAGGCTTTTACGAGCAGTACTTC.